This T cell receptor (beta chain) was obtained from a study of cytomegalovirus exposure and HLA in healthy donors. In the case of this clone: Its antigen is unidentified.

The primer mix had 60 Vbeta and 13 Jbeta primers. Original handling: In a later analysis, some 11 million of 75 million to 85 million unique beta chains occurred in at least two donors. This table comes from immunoSEQ multiplex PCR, and its TCRdb copy is limited to in-frame clones, with some not included. V and J calls and clone size follow that table, whereas D and trimming were derived from the DNA. This table has roughly 61,000 clones, approximately 80% appearing once. There were likely unrecorded immune exposures, though donors were nominally healthy when sampled. CDR3 length: 13 residues. CDR1 and CDR2 from the germline V gene are SQVTM and ANQGSEA. V was pared by 6 bases and J by 6 bases, with 15 bases between. Notes on the study in general: When presence/absence was analysed, sequencing depth was taken to be roughly uniform across donors.

V usage is TRBV29-1 and J usage is TRBJ1-5, with a tentative D call TRBD1 (5 bases). The sequence was obtained from a male donor in good health and CMV-seronegative. The sequencing sample was made of PBMCs. CDR3 region: CSVPAGLTQPQHF. The CDR3 DNA follows: TGCAGCGTCCCGGCGGGGCTTACTCAGCCCCAGCATTTT.